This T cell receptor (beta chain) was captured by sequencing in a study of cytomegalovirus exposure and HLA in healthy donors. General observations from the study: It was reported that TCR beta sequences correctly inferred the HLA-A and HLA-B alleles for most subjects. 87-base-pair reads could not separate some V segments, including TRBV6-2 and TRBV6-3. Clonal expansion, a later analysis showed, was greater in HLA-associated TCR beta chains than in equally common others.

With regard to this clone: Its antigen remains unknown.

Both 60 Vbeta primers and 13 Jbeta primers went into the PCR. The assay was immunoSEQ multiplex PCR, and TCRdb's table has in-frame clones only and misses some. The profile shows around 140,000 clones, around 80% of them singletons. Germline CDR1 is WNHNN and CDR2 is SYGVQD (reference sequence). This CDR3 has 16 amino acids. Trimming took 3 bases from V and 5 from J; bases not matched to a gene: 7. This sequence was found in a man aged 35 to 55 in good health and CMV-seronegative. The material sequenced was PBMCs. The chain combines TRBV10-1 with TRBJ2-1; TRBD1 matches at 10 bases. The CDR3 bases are TGCGCCAGCAGTGAACCCGGGACAGGGGTCCACAATGAGCAGTTCTTC. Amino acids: CASSEPGTGVHNEQFF.